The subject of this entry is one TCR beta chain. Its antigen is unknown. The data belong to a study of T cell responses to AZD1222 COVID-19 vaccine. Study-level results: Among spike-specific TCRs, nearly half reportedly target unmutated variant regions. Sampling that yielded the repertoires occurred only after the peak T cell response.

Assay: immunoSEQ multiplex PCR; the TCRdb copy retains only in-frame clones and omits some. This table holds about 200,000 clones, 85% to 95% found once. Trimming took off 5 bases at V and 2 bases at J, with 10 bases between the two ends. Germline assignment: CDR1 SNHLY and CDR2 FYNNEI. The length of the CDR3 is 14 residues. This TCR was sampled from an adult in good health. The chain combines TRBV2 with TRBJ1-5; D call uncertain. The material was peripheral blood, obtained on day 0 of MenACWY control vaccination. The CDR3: CASSRISGNQPQHF. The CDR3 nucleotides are TGTGCCAGCAGTCGGATCTCTGGCAATCAGCCCCAGCATTTT.